This passage covers 21 T cell receptor beta chains from one sample sequenced in a study of neurological immune-mediated disorders. MiXCR, run by TCRdb on the 5' RACE reads, gives a single entry per CDR3 protein. The sample lists 50,000 to 60,000 distinct CDR3 sequences, under 4.5% occurring once. Sequencing used CD4+ T cells from blood. Source of these receptors: a middle-aged woman with multiple sclerosis.

This clonotype appeared many times. J is TRBJ1-2 and V is TRBV20-1; no definite D call. CDR1 DFQATT and CDR2 SNEGSKA come from the germline V gene (reference sequence). The CDR3 spans 10 residues. V was trimmed by 4 bases and J by 14 bases, leaving 14 bases between them. The CDR3, as DNA: TGCAGTGCTAATCGAGAGGGTATAACCTTC. Amino acid sequence: CSANREGITF.

This clonotype occurred many times. The genes are TRBV9 and TRBJ1-1, with D possibly matching TRBD1 (6 bases). Germline loops: CDR1 SGDLS, CDR2 YYNGEE. This CDR3 region has 13 residues. Trimming removed 2 bases at V and 1 base at J, with 6 bases between. CDR3 region: CASSVRGNTEAFF. For the CDR3, the DNA is TGTGCCAGCAGCGTCAGGGGGAACACTGAAGCTTTCTTT.

The sample holds many counts of this clonotype. This chain connects TRBV5-1 to TRBJ1-1, with D possibly TRBD1 on 5 matching bases. From germline, CDR1 is SGHRS and CDR2 YFSETQ. The CDR3 sequence is 14 residues long. V lost 3 bases, J lost 5 bases, and 14 bases lay in between. The CDR3 bases are TGCGCCAGCAGCTGGAGGGGTGGGGGGACTGAAGCTTTCTTT. It translates to CASSWRGGGTEAFF.

This clonotype was counted many times. This sequence joins TRBV10-3 and TRBJ1-2, with 8 positions matching TRBD1. The CDR3 spans 14 residues. V was clipped by 2 bases and J by 4 bases; unmatched bases: 3. The V gene's germline CDR1 is ENHRY and CDR2 SYGVKD. Written as DNA, the CDR3 is TGTGCCATCAGTGAGGGACAGGGCATCTATGGCTACACCTTC. Protein product: CAISEGQGIYGYTF.

Many counts were recorded for this clonotype. CDR3 in amino acids: CASSLDGTSLMNTEAFF. CDR3 sequence (DNA): TGTGCCAGCTCCCTCGACGGGACATCCCTCATGAACACTGAAGCTTTCTTT. The chain is built from TRBV18 and TRBJ1-1; D is possibly TRBD1 (6 bases). The ends were cut back, 6 bases at V and 0 bases at J, with 20 bases in the middle. The CDR3 sequence is 17 residues long. Germline CDR1 KGHSH, CDR2 LQKENI.

This clonotype has ten or more counts. The chain links TRBV12-3 or TRBV12-4 to TRBJ1-2, with 7 bases that match TRBD1. Unmatched junction bases numbered 3, after V lost 3 bases and J lost 2 bases. CDR3 length equals 14 residues. CDR3 in amino acids: CASSFTGANYGYTF. The DNA for the CDR3 is TGTGCCAGCAGTTTCACAGGGGCAAACTATGGCTACACCTTC.

This clonotype appeared many times. The rearrangement links TRBV5-4 to TRBJ1-4; D perhaps matches TRBD1 (5 bases). CDR3 size: 13 residues. Between the trimmed V and J ends, which lost 2 bases and 7 bases, there was a span of 9 bases. Germline V gene data show CDR1 as SGHNT and CDR2 as YYREEE (reference sequence). CDR3 in DNA: TGTGCCAGCAGCTTAGGTGGGGCTGAAAAACTGTTTTTT. Its translation: CASSLGGAEKLFF.

This clonotype showed up many times. The gene calls are TRBV12-3 or TRBV12-4 and TRBJ1-5; possible D gene TRBD1, 6 bases. The CDR3 runs 15 residues. V was clipped by 5 bases and J by 6 bases, with 17 bases between them. The CDR3 loop reads CASSLSAGAGQPQHF. The CDR3 DNA sequence: TGTGCCAGCAGTCTCTCGGCGGGGGCGGGTCAGCCCCAGCATTTT.

This clonotype has at least ten counts. V usage is TRBV29-1 and J usage is TRBJ2-7, with D possibly being TRBD2 (5 bases). This CDR3 has 13 residues. Germline-derived CDR1 and CDR2 are SQVTM and ANQGSEA. The ends were cut back, 4 bases at V and 2 bases at J, with 12 bases in the middle. CDR3 nucleotide sequence: TGCAGCGTTGGGGAGCAGCGTCCCTACGAGCAGTACTTC. Protein product: CSVGEQRPYEQYF.

The sample holds many counts of this clonotype. The CDR3 spells CASSLDHLVNNEQFF. The CDR3 bases are TGCGCCAGCAGCTTGGATCACCTGGTAAACAATGAGCAGTTCTTC. V and J are TRBV5-1 and TRBJ2-1; the D is unclear. Trimming removed 0 bases from V and 5 bases from J, with 12 bases in between. CDR1 SGHRS and CDR2 YFSETQ come from the germline V gene. This CDR3 is built from 15 residues. Supplemented by reference TRBV5-1 and TRBJ2-1, the full variable domain reads KAGVTQTPRYLIKTRGQQVTLSCSPISGHRSVSWYQQTPGQGLQFLFEYFSETQRNKGNFPGRFSGRQFSNSRSEMNVSTLELGDSALYLCASSLDHLVNNEQFFGPGTRLTVL.

This clonotype has ten or more counts. The V and J genes are TRBV5-1 and TRBJ2-3; D is tentatively TRBD1 or TRBD2 (6 bases each). The CDR3 runs 13 residues. V was pared by 0 bases and J by 6 bases, with 8 bases between. CDR1 is SGHRS and CDR2 is YFSETQ in the germline V gene. The chain's CDR3 is CASSLAGGDTQYF. The CDR3, as DNA: TGCGCCAGCAGCTTGGCCGGGGGCGATACGCAGTATTTT. Drawing the rest from reference TRBV5-1 and TRBJ2-3, the complete variable domain is KAGVTQTPRYLIKTRGQQVTLSCSPISGHRSVSWYQQTPGQGLQFLFEYFSETQRNKGNFPGRFSGRQFSNSRSEMNVSTLELGDSALYLCASSLAGGDTQYFGPGTRLTVL.

This clonotype was recorded at least ten times. The chain links TRBV20-1 to TRBJ2-1; TRBD1 might be the D (5 bases). The germline gives CDR1 DFQATT, CDR2 SNEGSKA (reference sequence). Trimming shortened V by 6 bases and J by 6 bases, and 18 bases separated the two germline ends. The CDR3 covers 14 residues. The CDR3 DNA sequence: TGCAGTGCAACGAAGGGCAGGGTAGGCAATGAGCAGTTCTTC. It specifies CSATKGRVGNEQFF.

This rearrangement joins TRBV6-1 to TRBJ1-2; TRBD1 is a possible D gene (5 bases). From germline, CDR1 is MNHNS and CDR2 SASEGT. The V and J ends lost 2 bases and 2 bases respectively, with 6 bases between them. The CDR3 extends over 13 amino acids. The CDR3 reads CASSERDNYGYTF. Written as DNA, the CDR3 is TGTGCCAGCAGTGAAAGGGACAACTATGGCTACACCTTC.

Within the sample, this clonotype is medium-sized (0.01 to 0.1%). This rearrangement joins TRBV5-6 to TRBJ2-1, with D possibly matching TRBD2 (6 bases). V lost 1 base, J lost 3 bases, and 14 bases lay in between. The CDR3 runs 16 residues. Germline V gene sequence: CDR1 SGHDT, CDR2 YYEEEE. CDR3 nucleotides: TGTGCCAGCAGCTTGTCGGCGGGACGGAGCTACAATGAGCAGTTCTTC. Protein product: CASSLSAGRSYNEQFF. Full variable domain (missing parts from reference TRBV5-6 and TRBJ2-1): DAGVTQSPTHLIKTRGQQVTLRCSPKSGHDTVSWYQQALGQGPQFIFQYYEEEERQRGNFPDRFSGHQFPNYSSELNVNALLLGDSALYLCASSLSAGRSYNEQFFGPGTRLTVL.

This clonotype was recorded at least ten times. The genes are TRBV20-1 and TRBJ1-1, with 10 bases that match TRBD1. Trimming cost V 0 bases and J 0 bases; bases outside gene matches: 4. Germline V CDR1 and CDR2: DFQATT, SNEGSKA (reference sequence). The CDR3 totals 16 residues. The CDR3 region is CSARDPGQGLNTEAFF. CDR3 coding DNA: TGCAGTGCTAGAGATCCGGGACAGGGGCTGAACACTGAAGCTTTCTTT.

This clonotype was recorded many times. The chain has TRBV10-3 and TRBJ2-7, with a weak D call TRBD2 (6 bases). This CDR3 is 15 amino acids long. V lost 6 bases and J lost 1, with 16 bases in between. Germline V gene data show CDR1 as ENHRY and CDR2 as SYGVKD. CDR3 in DNA: TGTGCCATCAGGGGCCGGGGAGGCCTTTCCTACGAGCAGTACTTC. Amino acids: CAIRGRGGLSYEQYF.

In its sample, this clonotype was seen a few times. V and J are TRBV5-1 and TRBJ1-3, with 8 bases lining up with TRBD1. This CDR3 is 15 amino acids long. CDR1 is SGHRS and CDR2 is YFSETQ in the germline V gene. The V segment lost 1 base and the J segment 3 bases; nucleotides outside the gene matches: 3. The CDR3 loop reads CASSLSGGGGNTIYF. CDR3 bases: TGCGCCAGCAGCTTGTCAGGGGGCGGTGGAAACACCATATATTTT.

The chain links TRBV10-1 to TRBJ1-2; D remains ambiguous. Trimming pared 6 bases from V and 8 bases from J, leaving 13 bases between. CDR1 WNHNN and CDR2 SYGVQD come from the germline V gene (reference sequence). The CDR3 runs 12 residues. The CDR3 DNA follows: TGCGCCAGCAGCCGCAAATCGGGGGGCTACACCTTC. This gives the protein CASSRKSGGYTF.

This clonotype was found many times. The chain recombines TRBV25-1 with TRBJ2-1; TRBD2 matches at 9 bases. The length of the CDR3 is 17 residues. Germline V gives CDR1 MGHDK, CDR2 SYGVNS. The junction had 9 bases not matched to a gene; V was cut back by 2 bases and J by 4 bases. The CDR3 here is CASSELRGAGGYNEQFF. The CDR3 DNA sequence: TGTGCCAGCAGTGAACTCCGGGGAGCGGGGGGATACAATGAGCAGTTCTTC.

This clonotype was counted ten times or more. The V and J genes are TRBV11-2 and TRBJ2-2, with D possibly being TRBD2 (5 bases). Trimming shortened V by 3 bases and J by 14 bases, and 10 bases separated the two germline ends. Germline V gene data show CDR1 as SGHAT and CDR2 as FQNNGV. The CDR3 totals 11 residues. CDR3 region: CASSFGGSLFF. The CDR3 DNA reads as TGTGCCAGCAGCTTCGGAGGTTCACTGTTTTTT. Supplemented by reference TRBV11-2 and TRBJ2-2, the full variable domain reads EAGVAQSPRYKIIEKRQSVAFWCNPISGHATLYWYQQILGQGPKLLIQFQNNGVVDDSQLPKDRFSAERLKGVDSTLKIQPAKLEDSAVYLCASSFGGSLFFGEGSRLTVL.

This clonotype was recorded many times. The rearrangement joins TRBV5-1 to TRBJ2-1, with 11 bases aligning to TRBD1. Germline V CDR1 and CDR2: SGHRS, YFSETQ. The CDR3 length is 16 residues. Trimming at V came to 2 bases and at J to 6 bases, leaving 7 bases not matched to a gene. The CDR3 region has the DNA TGCGCCAGCAGCTTACGAACCGGGACAGGGGGCAATGAGCAGTTCTTC. Protein: CASSLRTGTGGNEQFF.